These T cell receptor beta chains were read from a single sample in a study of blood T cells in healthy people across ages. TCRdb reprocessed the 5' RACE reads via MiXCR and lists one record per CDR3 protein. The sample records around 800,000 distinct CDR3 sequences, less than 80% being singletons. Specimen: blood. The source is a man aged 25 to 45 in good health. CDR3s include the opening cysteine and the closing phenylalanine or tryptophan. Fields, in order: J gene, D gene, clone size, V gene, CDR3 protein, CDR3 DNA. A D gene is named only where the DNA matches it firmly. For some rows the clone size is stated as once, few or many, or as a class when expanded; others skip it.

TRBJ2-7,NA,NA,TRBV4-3,CASSQVGALHYEQYF,TGCGCCAGCAGCCAAGTCGGGGCTCTGCACTACGAGCAGTACTTC
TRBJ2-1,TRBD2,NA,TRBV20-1,CSASMFQLLAGGPNEQFF,TGTAGTGCTAGCATGTTTCAGCTCCTAGCGGGGGGGCCGAATGAGCAGTTCTTC
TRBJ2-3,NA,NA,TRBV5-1,CVSSLLGDGTDTQYF,TGCGTCAGCAGCTTGCTGGGGGACGGCACAGATACGCAGTATTTT
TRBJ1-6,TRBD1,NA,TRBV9,CASSLQGTPNSPLHF,TGTGCCAGCAGCCTACAGGGGACGCCTAATTCACCCCTCCACTTT
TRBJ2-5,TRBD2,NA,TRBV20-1,CSAITSGYQETQYF,TGCAGTGCTATAACTAGCGGGTACCAAGAGACCCAGTACTTC
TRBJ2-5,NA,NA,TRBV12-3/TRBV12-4,CASSPGRGSGETQYF,TGTGCCAGCAGTCCGGGAAGGGGATCAGGAGAGACCCAGTACTTC
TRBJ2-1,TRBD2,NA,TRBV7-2,CASSLYSGGLTNEQFF,TGTGCCAGCAGCTTATATTCGGGGGGGTTAACCAATGAGCAGTTCTTC
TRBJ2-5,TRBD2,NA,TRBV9,CASSAIEAGDDIETQYF,TGTGCCAGCAGCGCTATCGAGGCGGGGGACGACATAGAGACCCAGTACTTC
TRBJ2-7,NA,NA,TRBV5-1,CVSSLGRGEVDEQYF,TGCGTCAGCAGCTTGGGGAGAGGGGAAGTCGACGAGCAGTACTTC
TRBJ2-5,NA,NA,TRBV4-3,CASSQDYGHKGETQYF,TGCGCCAGCAGCCAAGATTACGGACACAAAGGGGAGACCCAGTACTTC
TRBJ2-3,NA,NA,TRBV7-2,CASRRESTDTQYF,TGTGCCAGCCGACGGGAAAGCACAGATACGCAGTATTTT
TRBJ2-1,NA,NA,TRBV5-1,CASSLAVGVYNEQFF,TGCGCCAGCAGCTTGGCCGTCGGCGTTTACAATGAGCAGTTCTTC
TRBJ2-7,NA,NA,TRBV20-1,CSAPRNGAMSEQYF,TGCAGTGCCCCCCGCAACGGGGCGATGAGCGAGCAGTACTTC
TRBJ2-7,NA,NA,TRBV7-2,CASSSRTWGAYEQYF,TGTGCCAGCAGTTCGCGGACGTGGGGAGCCTACGAGCAGTACTTC
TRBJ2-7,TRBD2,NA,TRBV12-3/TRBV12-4,CASRHGTTYNEQYF,TGTGCCAGCAGACACGGGACTACCTACAATGAGCAGTACTTC
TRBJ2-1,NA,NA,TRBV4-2,CASSQDEADSYNEQFF,TGTGCCAGCAGCCAAGATGAAGCGGACTCCTACAATGAGCAGTTCTTC
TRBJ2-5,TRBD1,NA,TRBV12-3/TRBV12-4,CATAITTGTKETQYF,TGTGCCACCGCTATAACGACAGGGACAAAAGAGACCCAGTACTTC
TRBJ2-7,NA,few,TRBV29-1,CSVRGAGYEQYF,TGCAGCGTTAGGGGGGCGGGCTACGAGCAGTACTTC
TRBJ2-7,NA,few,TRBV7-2,CASSLQGQGGYEQYF,TGTGCCAGCAGCTTACAGGGTCAGGGAGGCTACGAGCAGTACTTC
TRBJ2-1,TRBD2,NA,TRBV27,CASRTSGGANNEQFF,TGTGCCAGCAGGACTAGCGGGGGGGCTAACAATGAGCAGTTCTTC
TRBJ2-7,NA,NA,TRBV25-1,CASTAGFEQYF,TGTGCCAGCACCGCAGGGTTCGAGCAGTACTTC
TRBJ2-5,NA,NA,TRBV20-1,CSASLPVEEQYF,TGCAGTGCCAGCCTCCCCGTGGAGGAGCAGTACTTC
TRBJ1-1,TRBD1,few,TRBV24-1,CATSDLRGPTEAFF,TGTGCCACCAGTGACCTCAGGGGGCCTACTGAAGCTTTCTTT
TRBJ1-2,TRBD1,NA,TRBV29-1,CSVEDRNYGYTF,TGCAGCGTTGAGGACAGGAACTATGGCTACACCTTC